This T cell receptor beta chain was captured in a study of OX40 agonist ivuxolimab in advanced cancers. Overall study: At 65% to 85% male, the cohort had a mean age of roughly 60 years, ranging from 23 to 79. Partial responses occurred in Three dose-escalation patients, one with hepatocellular carcinoma and two with cutaneous melanoma. Findings and caveats of the study: Undetermined was the antigen specificity of the expanded peripheral T cells. Expanded clones were, on average, more numerous among CD8+ T cells than CD4+.

Libraries were prepared by immunoSEQ multiplex PCR; TCRdb keeps only in-frame clonotypes and omits some of them. This table has some 5,100 clones, 90% appearing once. A note on this clone: No antigen is known for it.

Trimming cost V 0 bases and J 6 bases, with 13 bases left between them. Germline V gene sequence: CDR1 SGDLS, CDR2 YYNGEE. The CDR3 is made up of 14 amino acids. The specimen comprised CD4+ or CD8+ T cells sorted from blood, sampled in a trial of the OX40 agonist ivuxolimab. The clonotype was recovered from an adult with an advanced solid tumor such as melanoma, head and neck, liver or kidney cancer. This chain links TRBV9 with TRBJ2-7; D might be TRBD1 (6 bases). CDR3 coding DNA: TGTGCCAGCAGCGTAGAAGCAGGGGACGGCGAGCAGTACTTC. It is translated as CASSVEAGDGEQYF.